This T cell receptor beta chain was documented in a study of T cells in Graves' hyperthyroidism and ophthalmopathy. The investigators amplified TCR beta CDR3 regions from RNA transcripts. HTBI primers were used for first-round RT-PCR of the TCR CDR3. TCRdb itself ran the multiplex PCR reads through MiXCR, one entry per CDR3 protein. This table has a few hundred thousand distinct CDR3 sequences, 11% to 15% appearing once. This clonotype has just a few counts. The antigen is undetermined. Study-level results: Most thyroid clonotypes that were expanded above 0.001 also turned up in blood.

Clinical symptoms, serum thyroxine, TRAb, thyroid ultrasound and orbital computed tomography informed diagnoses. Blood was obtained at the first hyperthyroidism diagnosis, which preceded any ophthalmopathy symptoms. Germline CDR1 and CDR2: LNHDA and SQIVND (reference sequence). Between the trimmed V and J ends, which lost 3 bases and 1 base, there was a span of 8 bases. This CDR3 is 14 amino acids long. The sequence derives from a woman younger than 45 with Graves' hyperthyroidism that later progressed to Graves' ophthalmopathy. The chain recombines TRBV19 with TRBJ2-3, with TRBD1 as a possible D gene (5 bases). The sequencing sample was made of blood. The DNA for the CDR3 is TGTGCCAGTAGTATTGGACACCGCACAGATACGCAGTATTTT. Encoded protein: CASSIGHRTDTQYF.